This entry describes one T cell receptor beta chain. As yet, its antigen is unknown. The sample is drawn from a study of T-cell memory formation after mild COVID-19. Study background: Largely donor-specific sequence clusters came from two donors.

Researchers used 5'RACE with constant-segment primers to make TCR alpha and TCR beta cDNA libraries that carry sample barcodes and UMIs. A single record per CDR3 protein comes from TCRdb applying MiXCR to the 5' RACE reads. The sample carries about 150,000 distinct CDR3 sequences, around 27% recorded once. The CDR3 contains 13 residues. Germline V CDR1 and CDR2: GTSNPN, SVGIG (reference sequence). V shed 0 bases and J 6 bases; nucleotides not matched to a gene: 2. Study-wide findings and caveats: Among clones contracting day 15 to 85, CD4/CD8 was balanced, whereas later expanders leaned CD4+. Prior to infection, memory already included some responding clones, suggesting cross-reactive memory joined.

The clonotype was recovered from an adult woman who had mild COVID-19 (a few samples of this study predate the infection). Cell type and time point are not known. The chain employs TRBV30 and TRBJ1-2; 9 nucleotides agree with TRBD1. Specimen: PBMCs or a T cell subset sorted from them (not recorded which). This CDR3 is CAWSVTGGDGYTF. CDR3 DNA sequence: TGTGCCTGGAGTGTGACAGGGGGAGATGGCTACACCTTC.